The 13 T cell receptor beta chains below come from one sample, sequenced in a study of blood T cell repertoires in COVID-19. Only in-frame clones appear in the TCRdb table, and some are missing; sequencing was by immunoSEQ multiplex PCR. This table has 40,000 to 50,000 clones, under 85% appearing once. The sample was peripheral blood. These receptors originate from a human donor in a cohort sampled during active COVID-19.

Here the CDR3 DNA reads TGTGCCAGCAGTACTGGAGGCTCCTACAATGAGCAGTTCTTC. It encodes CASSTGGSYNEQFF. This chain joins TRBV28 and TRBJ2-1; D is perhaps TRBD2 (5 bases). The CDR3 extends over 14 amino acids. The ends were cut back, 5 bases at V and 0 bases at J, with 8 bases in the middle. The germline CDR1 and CDR2 sequences are MDHEN and SYDVKM.

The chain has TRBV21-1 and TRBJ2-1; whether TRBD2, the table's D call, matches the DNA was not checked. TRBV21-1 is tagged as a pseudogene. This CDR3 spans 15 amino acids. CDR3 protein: CASSKVYGTTYEQFF. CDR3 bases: TGTGCCAGCAGCAAAGTGTACGGTACTACCTATGAGCAGTTCTTC.

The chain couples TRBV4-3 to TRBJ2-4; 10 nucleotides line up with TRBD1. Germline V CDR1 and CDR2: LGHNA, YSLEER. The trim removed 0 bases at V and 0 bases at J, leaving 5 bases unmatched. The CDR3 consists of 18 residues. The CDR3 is CASSQDDGQGGAKNIQYF. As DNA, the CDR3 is TGCGCCAGCAGCCAAGATGATGGACAGGGGGGAGCCAAAAACATTCAGTACTTC.

The CDR3 loop reads CASSIGGRGPHQPQHF. The CDR3 DNA follows: TGTGCCAGTAGTATAGGGGGCAGGGGTCCGCATCAGCCCCAGCATTTT. This chain uses TRBV19 with TRBJ1-5, with D possibly TRBD1 on 6 matching bases. This CDR3 spans 16 amino acids. Germline V gene sequence: CDR1 LNHDA, CDR2 SQIVND (reference sequence). V was cut by 1 base and J by 5 bases, with 15 bases left in between.

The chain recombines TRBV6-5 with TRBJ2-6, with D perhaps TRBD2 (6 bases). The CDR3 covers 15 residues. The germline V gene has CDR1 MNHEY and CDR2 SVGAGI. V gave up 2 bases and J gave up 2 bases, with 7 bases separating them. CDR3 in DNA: TGTGCCAGCAGTTACGGAGGGACTGGGGCCAACGTCCTGACTTTC. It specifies CASSYGGTGANVLTF.

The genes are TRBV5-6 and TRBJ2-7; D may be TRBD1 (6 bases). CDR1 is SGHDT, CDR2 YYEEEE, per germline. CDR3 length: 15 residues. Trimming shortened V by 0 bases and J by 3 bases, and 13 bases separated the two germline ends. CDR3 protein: CASSLGWDTYYEQYF. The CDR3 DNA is TGTGCCAGCAGCTTGGGATGGGACACCTACTACGAGCAGTACTTC.

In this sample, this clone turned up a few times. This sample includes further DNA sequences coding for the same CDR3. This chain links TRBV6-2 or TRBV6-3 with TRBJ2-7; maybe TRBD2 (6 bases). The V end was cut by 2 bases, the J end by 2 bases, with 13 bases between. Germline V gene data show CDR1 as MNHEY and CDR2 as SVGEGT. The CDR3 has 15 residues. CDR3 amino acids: CASSYAGPIPYEQYF. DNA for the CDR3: TGTGCCAGCAGTTACGCGGGGCCCATTCCCTACGAGCAGTACTTC.

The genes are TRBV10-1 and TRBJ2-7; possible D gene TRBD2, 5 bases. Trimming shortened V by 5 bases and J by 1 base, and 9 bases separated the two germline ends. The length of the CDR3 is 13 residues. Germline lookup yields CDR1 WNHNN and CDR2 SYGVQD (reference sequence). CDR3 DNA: TGCGCCAGCAGTCGGGGTGGGTCCTACGAGCAGTACTTC. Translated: CASSRGGSYEQYF.

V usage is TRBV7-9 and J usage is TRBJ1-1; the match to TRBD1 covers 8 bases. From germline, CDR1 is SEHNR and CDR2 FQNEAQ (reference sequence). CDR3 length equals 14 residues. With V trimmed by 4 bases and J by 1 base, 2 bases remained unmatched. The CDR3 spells CASSSGTGNTEAFF. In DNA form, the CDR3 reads TGTGCCAGCAGCTCCGGGACAGGGAACACTGAAGCTTTCTTT.

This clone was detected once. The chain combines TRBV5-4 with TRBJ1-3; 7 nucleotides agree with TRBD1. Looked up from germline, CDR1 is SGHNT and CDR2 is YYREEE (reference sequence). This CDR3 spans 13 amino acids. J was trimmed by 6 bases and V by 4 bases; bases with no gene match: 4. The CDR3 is CASSQGVENTIYF. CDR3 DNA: TGTGCCAGCAGCCAGGGGGTGGAAAACACCATATATTTT.

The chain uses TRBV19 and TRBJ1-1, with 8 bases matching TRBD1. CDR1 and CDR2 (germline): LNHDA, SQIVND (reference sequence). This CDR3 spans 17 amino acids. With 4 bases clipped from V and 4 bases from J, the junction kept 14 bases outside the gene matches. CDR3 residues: CASSRGTGISLGTEAFF. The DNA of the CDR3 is TGTGCCAGTAGTAGAGGGACAGGCATTTCCCTGGGCACTGAAGCTTTCTTT.

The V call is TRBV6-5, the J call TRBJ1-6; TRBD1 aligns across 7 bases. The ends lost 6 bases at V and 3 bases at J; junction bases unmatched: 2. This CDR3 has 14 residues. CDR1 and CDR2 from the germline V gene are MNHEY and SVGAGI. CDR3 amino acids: CASRGQYYNSPLHF. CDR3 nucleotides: TGTGCCAGCAGGGGACAGTACTATAATTCACCCCTCCACTTT.

As DNA, the CDR3 is TGTGCCAGCAGCGTCCCGACCGGGGGAACTAATGAAAAACTGTTTTTT. Encoded protein: CASSVPTGGTNEKLFF. V gene TRBV5-5 combines with J gene TRBJ1-4; the D gene is possibly TRBD1 (5 bases). V was pared by 4 bases and J by 1 base, with 14 bases between. The CDR3 is made up of 16 amino acids. Germline lookup yields CDR1 SGHKS and CDR2 YYEKEE (reference sequence).